The text below deals with one T cell receptor beta chain. Its antigen is unknown. CDR1 and CDR2 from the germline V gene are MNHEY and SVGAGI. The CDR3 extends over 18 amino acids. This sample is drawn from a study of T cells expressing NK-cell markers. Points from the study as a whole: The same clonotypes also predominated in the CD3+CD56-NKG2C+ fraction of four donors. HCMV specificity of expanded NKG2C+ T cell clones remained unclear.

In generating TCR beta cDNA, 5'RACE template switching with UMIs was used. TCRdb re-called the 5' RACE reads and shows each CDR3 protein once, DNA omitted. The repertoire table contains fewer than 550,000 distinct CDR3 sequences. The sample was blood T cells: a sorted CD56 or NKG2C T cell subset, CD4+ or CD8+ T cells, or bulk PBMC T cells (not recorded which). V usage is TRBV6-5 and J usage is TRBJ2-5; the TCRdb D gene call, TRBD2, has no DNA to confirm it. The sequence was collected from a woman aged 45-65 years in good health. This CDR3 is CASSYSRISGLVQETQYF.